A single sample gave rise to the 2 T cell receptor beta chains below, sequenced in a study of identical twins. TCRdb re-derived calls from the 5' RACE reads in MiXCR, one entry per CDR3 protein. The sample yields 200,000 to 300,000 distinct CDR3 sequences, approximately 10% seen once. The sequenced sample consisted of memory T cells sorted from blood. These receptor sequences come from a man aged 50-60 years in good health.

This clonotype occurred a few times. Here the CDR3 DNA reads TGTGCCAGCAGCGCCACAGGGGATCTGGGCTACACCTTC. Its translation is CASSATGDLGYTF. The chain combines TRBV7-9 with TRBJ1-2; 7 bases are shared with TRBD1. This CDR3 is built from 13 residues. The V gene end was trimmed by 5 bases and the J gene end by 8 bases; junction bases not matched to a gene: 8. Germline assignment: CDR1 SEHNR and CDR2 FQNEAQ (reference sequence).

Concerning this clonotype itself: The conserved phenylalanine or tryptophan is not found at the CDR3 terminus, so this likely reflects a read error. The rearrangement joins TRBV7-9 to TRBJ2-7, with a weak D call TRBD1 (6 bases). This CDR3 is built from 13 residues. Germline CDR1 is SEHNR and CDR2 is FQNEAQ (reference sequence). Trimming removed 4 bases from V and 3 bases from J, with 10 bases in between. The CDR3 coding sequence is TGTGCCAGCAGCTGGGACACTAACTACGAGCAGTACTCC. Protein sequence: CASSWDTNYEQYS.